A single sample gave rise to the 18 T cell receptor beta chains below, sequenced in a study of shared clonotypes between healthy human individuals. This table comes from immunoSEQ multiplex PCR, and its TCRdb copy is limited to in-frame clones, with some not included. The sample contains about 110,000 clones, 68% of which appear only once. Sequencing used memory CD8+ T cells sorted from blood. Sample subset: CD45RO+ cells pooled with CCR7-negative TemRA cells. Source of these receptors: a woman in her 30s in good health.

The rearrangement joins TRBV10-2 to TRBJ1-1; no firm D call. The germline V gene encodes CDR1 WSHSY and CDR2 SAAADI. V lost 3 bases and J lost 0, with 14 bases in between. The CDR3 is 16 amino acids. The chain's CDR3 is CASSDTHRNLNTEAFF. CDR3 nucleotide sequence: TGCGCCAGCAGTGATACACACCGGAATCTGAACACTGAAGCTTTCTTT.

Concerning this clone: Additional DNA sequences in this sample encode the identical CDR3. The chain links TRBV5-1 to TRBJ2-3; 7 bases align to TRBD1. The V gene end was trimmed by 0 bases and the J gene end by 2 bases; junction bases not matched to a gene: 6. Per germline, CDR1 SGHRS and CDR2 YFSETQ. There are 16 residues in the CDR3. CDR3 sequence reads: CASSLGQGASTDTQYF. The CDR3 DNA sequence: TGCGCCAGCAGCTTGGGACAGGGCGCCTCCACAGATACGCAGTATTTT.

The chain employs TRBV5-4 and TRBJ1-2; weak D call: TRBD1 (6 bases). Trimming removed 3 bases from V and 0 bases from J, with 18 bases in between. This CDR3 has 17 residues. Germline CDR1 and CDR2: SGHNT and YYREEE (reference sequence). CDR3 region: CASSSQKDRPANYGYTF. For the CDR3, the DNA is TGTGCCAGCAGCTCCCAGAAAGACAGGCCAGCTAACTATGGCTACACCTTC.

The chain is built from TRBV28 and TRBJ2-7; no clear D gene. Germline V gives CDR1 MDHEN, CDR2 SYDVKM. The CDR3 runs 11 residues. The V end lost 6 bases, the J end lost 8 bases, and 11 bases lay between the germline ends. CDR3 protein: CASSVPNQQYF. The DNA of the CDR3 is TGTGCCAGCAGCGTCCCCAATCAGCAGTACTTC.

This clone showed up many times. The chain uses TRBV2 and TRBJ1-5; TRBD1 matches 8 bases. The CDR3 runs 16 residues. Germline V lookup: CDR1 SNHLY, CDR2 FYNNEI. V lost 7 bases, J lost 2 bases, and 10 bases stayed unmatched. Here the CDR3 DNA reads TGTGCCAGCAATCCGGACAGGGCGGGGGGCAATCAGCCCCAGCATTTT. Protein sequence: CASNPDRAGGNQPQHF.

This clone was seen only a few times. The genes are TRBV2 and TRBJ2-5; D not resolved. The end of the DNA fits TRBJ2-7 better, so the J call may be wrong. The germline CDR1 and CDR2 sequences are SNHLY and FYNNEI. This CDR3 contains 13 residues. The chain's CDR3 is CASSITLGYEQYF. CDR3 bases: TGTGCCAGCAGCATAACCCTAGGCTACGAGCAGTACTTC.

The rearrangement links TRBV28 to TRBJ2-7; tentatively, D is TRBD2 (6 bases). Trimming took off 2 bases at V and 8 bases at J, with 13 bases between the two ends. CDR3 size: 13 residues. Germline values: CDR1 MDHEN, CDR2 SYDVKM. CDR3 in amino acids: CASSLRGYEQQYF. DNA for the CDR3: TGTGCCAGCAGTTTACGGGGGTATGAGCAGCAGTACTTC.

This chain uses TRBV6-1 with TRBJ2-3, with 11 bases lining up with TRBD2. V shed 6 bases, J shed 5 bases, and the junction held 7 bases outside the gene matches. The CDR3 is made up of 15 amino acids. CDR1 is MNHNS and CDR2 is SASEGT in the germline V gene. CDR3 residues: CASRMTSGTLDTQYF. Written as DNA, the CDR3 is TGTGCCAGCAGGATGACTAGCGGGACTCTAGATACGCAGTATTTT.

The rearrangement uses TRBV5-4 and TRBJ2-7, with D perhaps matching TRBD1 or TRBD2 (5 bases each). This CDR3 contains 14 residues. Looked up from germline, CDR1 is SGHNT and CDR2 is YYREEE (reference sequence). V was shortened by 2 bases and J by 7 bases, with 16 bases between the two germline ends. The CDR3: CASSFGTSWGEQYF. The CDR3, as DNA: TGTGCCAGCAGCTTCGGGACCAGCTGGGGAGAGCAGTACTTC.

The chain links TRBV11-2 to TRBJ1-2; the match to TRBD1 covers 7 bases. Germline CDR1 is SGHAT and CDR2 is FQNNGV. This CDR3 spans 15 amino acids. The trim removed 3 bases at V and 6 bases at J, leaving 10 bases unmatched. CDR3 DNA sequence: TGTGCCAGCAGCTTGACAGGGAGCGAAGGGGATGGCTACACCTTC. Translating gives CASSLTGSEGDGYTF.

The rearrangement uses TRBV4-1 and TRBJ2-3, with a weak D call TRBD2 (6 bases). Per germline, CDR1 MGHRA and CDR2 YSYEKL. This CDR3 comprises 17 residues. V shed 2 bases and J shed 2 bases, with 17 bases lying between them. The CDR3, as DNA: TGCGCCAGCAGCCAACCCCTTAGCGGAGCTCACACAGATACGCAGTATTTT. Its protein product is CASSQPLSGAHTDTQYF.

This rearrangement joins TRBV2 to TRBJ2-7; D is perhaps TRBD2 (6 bases). The germline CDR1 and CDR2 sequences are SNHLY and FYNNEI. This CDR3 is built from 12 residues. V lost 8 bases, J lost 5 bases, and 13 bases lay in between. The CDR3 sequence: CASYGRGHEQYF. The CDR3 bases are TGTGCCAGCTACGGGAGAGGCCACGAGCAGTACTTC.

V is TRBV5-4 and J is TRBJ1-1; the D is unclear. CDR3 size: 14 residues. V was cut by 2 bases and J by 2 bases, with 10 bases left in between. CDR1 is SGHNT, CDR2 YYREEE, per germline (reference sequence). The DNA of the CDR3 is TGTGCCAGCAGCTTTTCGGGCCTCAACACTGAAGCTTTCTTT. It translates to CASSFSGLNTEAFF.

The V gene is TRBV11-2, the J gene TRBJ1-3; D not resolved. V was cut by 4 bases and J by 7 bases, with 14 bases left in between. Germline V gene lookup returns CDR1 SGHAT and CDR2 FQNNGV. The length of the CDR3 is 14 residues. For the CDR3, the DNA is TGTGCCAGCAGCTCCCCAAAAGTGTTGAACACCATATATTTT. This codes for CASSSPKVLNTIYF.

In its sample, this clone was seen many times. The chain uses TRBV19 and TRBJ2-2, with D hard to call. With 4 bases removed from V and 6 bases from J, the gap between germline ends came to 12 bases. The germline V gene encodes CDR1 LNHDA and CDR2 SQIVND (reference sequence). CDR3 size: 14 residues. CDR3: CASSNSDVSGELFF. DNA of the CDR3: TGTGCCAGTAGTAACTCCGACGTCTCCGGGGAGCTGTTTTTT.

The V gene is TRBV7-9, the J gene TRBJ1-2; D gene ambiguous. Germline CDR1 and CDR2: SEHNR and FQNEAQ (reference sequence). The CDR3 covers 15 residues. V dropped 1 base and J dropped 4 bases, with 13 bases sitting between them. CDR3 in DNA: TGTGCCAGCAGCTTAGTCACAGCGAGATTCTATGGCTACACCTTC. Protein: CASSLVTARFYGYTF.

This chain connects TRBV7-9 to TRBJ1-1; weak D call: TRBD1 (6 bases). Germline lookup yields CDR1 SEHNR and CDR2 FQNEAQ (reference sequence). V lost 1 base, J lost 7 bases, and 19 bases lay in between. This CDR3 is built from 16 residues. The CDR3 sequence is CASSLEGGGGCIEAFF. The CDR3 region has the DNA TGTGCCAGCAGCTTAGAAGGCGGGGGCGGATGTATTGAAGCTTTCTTT.

This clone was observed many times. The chain combines TRBV1 with TRBJ2-7; the table gives TRBD2 as D, unverified against the DNA. TRBV1 is deemed a pseudogene. CDR3 size: 13 residues. CDR3 residues: CTSWLATTYEQYF. The CDR3 DNA sequence: TGCACCAGCTGGCTGGCTACTACCTACGAGCAGTACTTC.